This TCR beta chain was obtained from a study of cytomegalovirus exposure and HLA in healthy donors (dated by TCRdb to about 2017). Background on the whole study: An earlier analysis of some 600 of the donors reported around 280 Gb of sequence data and 95 million to 120 million unique TCR beta sequences obtained from some 200 million T cells. An early release covering about 600 HLA-typed donors comprised about 300 gigabases of sequencing data and tens of millions of unique TCR sequences. The genetic ancestry cluster associated with self-reported Caucasian donors included 81% of the approximately 400 genotyped donors. The study aimed to test whether signatures of past pathogen exposure could be identified by cataloging public T cell receptors. The study used immunosequencing to profile the T cell repertoires of approximately 630 subjects and linked those repertoires to cytomegalovirus serostatus. Along with the approximately 650-subject first cohort, a separate validation cohort of over 90 different subjects was used. To predict cytomegalovirus infection status, the study brought together high-throughput TCR immunosequencing, statistical association of individual TCRs with disease status, and machine learning. In a later analysis, previously published TCR beta repertoires from some 640 donors were re-analyzed and high-resolution HLA genotyping was added so that TCR occurrence patterns could be studied. Rather than drawing on any new phenotypic data, the later analysis identified candidate immune exposures from TCR beta sequences and the way those sequences occurred across donors. In an earlier analysis of around 540 of the donors, high-throughput TCR beta sequencing was used to judge whether each TCR beta V gene segment behaved as functional or pseudogenic. Donor age, sex, ethnicity and CMV serostatus were compiled alongside the repertoire data. In a later genetic analysis, genome-wide SNP genotypes for about 55% of the roughly 700 donors were used, and that subset was treated as a discovery cohort. Every repertoire in the discovery cohort had been generated on one and the same sequencing platform. HLA typing included class I and class II loci at four-digit resolution. The number of typed donors differed by locus: about 620-630 for A, B, C, DRB1 and DQB1; 522 for DQA1; some 610 for DPA1; and some 430 for DPB1. Four to six DR-DQ haplotypes were handled as single units for association and clustering, since linkage in the cohort was strong. On average, around 200,000 unique TCR beta nucleotide sequences were sequenced per donor among more than 350 genotyped donors of the cohort, with around 19% of those sequences being non-productive.

A remark on this clone: Its recognized antigen is unknown. Base qualities are not recorded, but no much larger clone differs from it by a single base.

Broad study findings and their caveats: The only immune exposure information available for the cohort was CMV serostatus. In a later analysis, TCR association rates were found to vary across HLA loci, with the most associated TCRs seen for DRB1 alleles and the fewest for HLA-C alleles. Linkage disequilibrium might explain the correlated functional status among segregating V segments, but an unknown experimental factor could not be ruled out. In a later analysis, most CMV-associated TCR beta chains were found to appear HLA-restricted, with HLA associations seemingly driven largely by CMV exposure. Across donors, most TCR sequences were observed very rarely, whereas some public TCRs were present in many individuals. The authors suggested that the approach could potentially be extended to other disease states and immunological phenotypes. This cohort had only TCR beta chains sequenced, and the lack of alpha or paired-chain data limited which features could be detected. Because the 87-base-pair reads could not distinguish some IMGT-functional V segments, including TRBV6-2 and TRBV6-3, those segments were excluded. A cluster of highly shared sequence variants was judged likely to represent a technical artifact of the sequencing pipeline. The presence/absence analyses assumed that sequencing depth was roughly uniform across donors, and that assumption may not be true. When HLA alleles, especially DR and DQ, strongly co-occurred, attributing TCR associations to individual alleles was difficult. Compared with the roughly 670-donor mean, donors in an Asian-associated ancestry cluster had fewer N-insertions in productive TCRs, according to a later genetic analysis. An earlier analysis of approximately 590 of the donors showed that most TCR beta V segments appeared in productive rearrangements either about 87% or about 30% of the time, which broadly matched IMGT annotations. The classifier was reported to diagnose cytomegalovirus status with high specificity and sensitivity in both the original cohort and the validation cohort. A later analysis reported that several top co-occurrence clusters appeared linked to parvovirus B19, influenza, CMV and Epstein-Barr virus. A further reported finding was that TCR beta sequences accurately predicted the HLA-A and HLA-B alleles for most subjects in the first cohort. A later genetic analysis associated a missense DCLRE1C variant with V-gene and J-gene trimming of TCR beta chains, and an independent cohort replicated the association. In vitro tests confirmed that a few of the cytomegalovirus-associated TCR beta chains recognize cytomegalovirus antigens. Because counts were too low, roughly 16 rarely observed V segments, including chromosome 9 orphons, were excluded from the earlier analysis of 500 to 700 of the donors. Because HLA typing was missing for some donors at each locus, association tests included only the typed subset. Compared with equally common non-associated chains, HLA-associated TCR beta chains in a later analysis were more clonally expanded and had lower generation probabilities. At a false discovery rate of 0.05, a later analysis linked 16,951 TCR beta sequences to specific HLA alleles. In the study, roughly 160 TCR beta chains were listed as associated with cytomegalovirus.

V loses 7 bases, J loses 0 bases, and the germline ends lie 7 bases apart. CDR1 LNHDA and CDR2 SQIVND were looked up in the germline V gene (reference sequence). Including cysteine and phenylalanine, the CDR3 has 13 amino acids. Just the 39-base CDR3 DNA is kept, in frame starting at base 1. The library was built by means of the immunoSEQ multiplex PCR assay. For the multiplex PCR, a mixture combining 60 forward primers for TCR Vbeta segments and 13 reverse primers for TCR Jbeta segments was used. Amplification of the CDR3 region of rearranged TCR beta genes was performed with a multiplex PCR assay on genomic DNA. On the Illumina HiSeq System, the amplified TCR beta libraries were sequenced as 87-base-pair reads. The paper's processing steps were these. In a later analysis, some 80 million unique TCR beta chains were counted across the approximately 670 repertoires, and about 10 million of these chains were shared by at least two donors. Raw reads were error-corrected and collapsed into unique sequences with a nearest-neighbor algorithm that merged closely related sequences to remove PCR and sequencing errors. CDR3 sequences were aligned to IMGT reference sequences to assign V, D and J gene segments. For a sequence to be retained, a match of at least six nucleotides to both a V gene segment and a J gene segment was required. Rearrangements were called productive when the CDR3 lacked stop codons and stayed in frame with V and J; all others were non-productive. Following IMGT convention, CDR3 was defined as the stretch from the second conserved V-encoded cysteine up to the conserved J-encoded phenylalanine. The earlier analysis of fewer than 750 of the donors excluded sequences that lacked an unambiguous match to a single V gene segment. An earlier analysis of 587 of the donors called V segments functional above 56.7% productive rearrangements and segregating when the between-donor standard deviation exceeded 5%. To diagnose cytomegalovirus status from the catalog of TCR beta chain sequences, a statistical classification framework was built. In a later analysis, TCR nucleotide sequences were compared against IMGT/GENE-DB human TR gene sequences so that V and J genes could be assigned. The TCRdist pipeline was used in a later analysis to assign CDR3 sequences and most-parsimonious VDJ recombination scenarios. A later analysis defined each TCR beta chain by its CDR3 amino acid sequence plus V-gene family, and excluded reads lacking a unique V-gene family. A later analysis removed nearly 600 highly shared, low-generation-probability nucleotide sequences to deal with suspected cross-contamination and a sequencing artifact. For each public chain, a later analysis derived a clonal expansion index from normalized ranks of inferred template counts within each repertoire. In a later analysis, generation probabilities were computed using a VDJ recombination model fitted to out-of-frame rearrangements, and the results were checked against IGoR. A later analysis scored TCR-TCR, TCR-HLA and TCR-CMV co-occurrence with hypergeometric tests, applying a repertoire-size bias correction to TCR pairs. False discovery rates were estimated in a later analysis by permuting HLA or CMV assignments 20 times. In a later analysis, co-occurring TCRs were grouped using DBSCAN, and TCRdist sequence similarity was added for clustering within HLA-allele-positive subsets. For co-occurrence clustering, repertoires with fewer than 30,000 or more than 120,000 public chains were excluded, along with roughly 5 repertoires with anomalous nucleotide sharing. The source is immuneACCESS, and TCRdb retained only in-frame sequences with V and J called. Part of the clones is not carried over; for the studies checked, unresolved V genes explain less than half of this, and the remainder is unexplained. That table is the source of V, J and clone size, and D and trimming were worked out from the DNA. For this sample the table gives about 130,000 clones, of which 84% were detected only once. Roughly 2.6% of the sample comes from the top ten.

The cohort consisted of 600 or so healthy bone marrow donors. At the time of sampling, every cohort member was nominally healthy, though immune exposures that went unrecorded were likely present. The donor was CMV seronegative and was included in the group of under 450 seronegative cohort members. Every donor gave a peripheral blood sample, and the peripheral blood mononuclear cells from that sample were used for TCR beta sequencing. Genomic DNA extraction from the blood cell samples was performed with the Qiagen DNeasy Blood Extraction Kit. This TCR was recovered from a man aged 45-60 years in good health and CMV-seronegative. What was sequenced was PBMCs. The sequence links TRBV19 to TRBJ2-4; matching of 5 bases hints at TRBD2 as the D gene. CDR3 reads: CASKDLAKNIQYF. The DNA reads TGTGCCAGTAAGGACTTAGCCAAAAACATTCAGTACTTC.